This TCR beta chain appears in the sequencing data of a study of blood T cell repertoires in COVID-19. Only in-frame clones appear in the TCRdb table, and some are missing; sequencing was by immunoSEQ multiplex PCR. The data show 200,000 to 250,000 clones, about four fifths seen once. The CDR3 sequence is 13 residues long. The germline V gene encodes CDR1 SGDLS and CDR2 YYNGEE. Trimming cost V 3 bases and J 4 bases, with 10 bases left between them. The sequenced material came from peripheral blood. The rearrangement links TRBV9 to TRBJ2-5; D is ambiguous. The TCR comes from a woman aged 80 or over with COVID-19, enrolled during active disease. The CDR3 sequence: CASSAPPGETQYF. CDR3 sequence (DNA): TGTGCCAGCAGCGCCCCTCCCGGAGAGACCCAGTACTTC.